This entry concerns a single T cell receptor (beta chain). Its antigen is undetermined. This sample was included in a study of T-cell reconstitution after alpha-beta-depleted transplantation in children. Preparing the TCRbeta library involved the use of unique molecular identifiers. TCRdb itself ran the PCR reads through MiXCR, one entry per CDR3 protein. The table lists fewer than 250,000 distinct CDR3 sequences, around a sixth of them singletons. Points from the study as a whole: A year had passed since transplant, and T-cell counts and diversity by then came mostly from newly produced T cells. Reports say that about two months after transplant, the alpha-beta T cells came out of several hundred graft clones that had expanded. In some patients, recipient T cells and intrathymic progenitors surviving conditioning explained high day-60 diversity.

Deletions cut 0 bases from V and 4 bases from J, with 10 bases between. From germline, CDR1 is KGHSH and CDR2 LQKENI. The CDR3 loop spans 14 amino acids. The origin of this receptor is a male patient aged 2 to 10 who had a stem cell transplant for acute lymphoblastic leukemia, so the T cells may come from the graft donor. The chain links TRBV18 to TRBJ2-7, with D hard to call. Sample: PBMCs, mostly from graft donor cells, taken 360 days after TCRalphabeta/CD19-depleted stem cell transplant. The CDR3 nucleotides read TGTGCCAGCTCACCACCGGTGGGCCAATACGAGCAGTACTTC. It specifies CASSPPVGQYEQYF.